Below, 7 T cell receptor beta chains from the same sample are listed, as sequenced in a study of blood T cell repertoires in COVID-19. Some clones are missing from TCRdb's copy, which holds only in-frame ones; the method was immunoSEQ multiplex PCR. Of about 200,000 clones listed, approximately 80% are singletons. Source material: PBMCs or T cells enriched from blood (not recorded which). The source of these receptors is a woman aged 45-65 years with acute COVID-19.

As DNA, the CDR3 is TGTGCCAGCAGCTTAGACCCCGGGAGGGCCTACGAGCAGTACTTC. The encoded protein is CASSLDPGRAYEQYF. The chain uses TRBV7-2 and TRBJ2-7; 8 bases align to TRBD2. This CDR3 comprises 15 residues. Trimming removed 1 base from V and 2 bases from J; junction bases left unmatched: 4. Germline V gives CDR1 SGHTA, CDR2 FQGNSA.

This clone was found a few times. The genes are TRBV5-6 and TRBJ2-3, with TRBD1 as a possible D gene (6 bases). The CDR3 sequence is 13 residues long. Looked up from germline, CDR1 is SGHDT and CDR2 is YYEEEE. V was cut by 4 bases and J by 6 bases, with 12 bases left in between. This CDR3 is CASSPRGLDTQYF. The CDR3 DNA reads as TGTGCCAGCAGCCCGAGGGGGTTGGATACGCAGTATTTT.

The V gene is TRBV7-2, the J gene TRBJ1-5; D might be TRBD1 (5 bases). CDR3 length: 16 residues. Trimming cost V 4 bases and J 3 bases, with 16 bases left between them. CDR1 and CDR2 (germline): SGHTA, FQGNSA. CDR3 bases: TGTGCCAGCAGCTCGTCCAGGGTTTTTAACAATCAGCCCCAGCATTTT. This gives the protein CASSSSRVFNNQPQHF.

The chain couples TRBV28 to TRBJ2-1; TRBD2 might be the D (5 bases). CDR3 length: 14 amino acids. V gave up 6 bases and J gave up 2 bases, with 11 bases separating them. Germline CDR1 MDHEN, CDR2 SYDVKM. The CDR3 sequence: CASRTTQTYNEQFF. The CDR3 nucleotides are TGTGCCAGCAGGACTACCCAGACCTACAATGAGCAGTTCTTC.

The V gene is TRBV5-1, the J gene TRBJ2-5, with D perhaps TRBD1 (6 bases). Trimming removed 0 bases at V and 2 bases at J, with 14 bases between. In germline, CDR1 is SGHRS, CDR2 YFSETQ. The length of the CDR3 is 16 residues. The CDR3 is CASSLGRGTSQETQYF. CDR3 DNA: TGCGCCAGCAGCTTGGGAAGGGGGACCAGTCAAGAGACCCAGTACTTC. The full variable domain, completed using reference TRBV5-1 and TRBJ2-5, is KAGVTQTPRYLIKTRGQQVTLSCSPISGHRSVSWYQQTPGQGLQFLFEYFSETQRNKGNFPGRFSGRQFSNSRSEMNVSTLELGDSALYLCASSLGRGTSQETQYFGPGTRLLVL.

The chain recombines TRBV10-3 with TRBJ2-7; tentative D call: TRBD2 (6 bases). Trimming left V 3 bases short and J 5 bases short, with 17 bases between. This CDR3 has 15 residues. Germline CDR1 reads ENHRY; CDR2 reads SYGVKD. The CDR3 coding sequence is TGTGCCATCAGTGACTCCGGGGGTTTGTTGAACGAGCAGTACTTC. It codes for CAISDSGGLLNEQYF.

V and J are TRBV18 and TRBJ1-5; TRBD1 aligns across 8 bases. The trim removed 5 bases at V and 3 bases at J, leaving 6 bases unmatched. The CDR3 extends over 15 amino acids. CDR1 is KGHSH, CDR2 LQKENI, per germline. The CDR3 nucleotides read TGTGCCAGCTCAGCAGACAGGGGATACAATCAGCCCCAGCATTTT. Protein sequence: CASSADRGYNQPQHF.